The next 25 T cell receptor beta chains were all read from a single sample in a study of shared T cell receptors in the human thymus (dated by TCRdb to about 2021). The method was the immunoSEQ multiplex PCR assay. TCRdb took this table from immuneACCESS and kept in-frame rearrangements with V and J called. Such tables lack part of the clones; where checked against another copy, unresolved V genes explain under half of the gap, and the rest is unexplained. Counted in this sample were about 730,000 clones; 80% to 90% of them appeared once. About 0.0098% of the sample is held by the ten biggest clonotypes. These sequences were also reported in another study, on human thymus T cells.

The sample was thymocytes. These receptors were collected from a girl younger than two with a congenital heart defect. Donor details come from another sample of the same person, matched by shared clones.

CDR3 region: CASSLRWQGTTNSPLHF. CDR3 sequence (DNA): TGCGCCAGCAGCTTGCGTTGGCAGGGGACTACTAATTCACCCCTCCACTTT. V gene TRBV5-1 combines with J gene TRBJ1-6, with a possible D match to TRBD1 (6 bases). This CDR3 spans 17 amino acids. Per germline, CDR1 SGHRS and CDR2 YFSETQ. Trimming removed 1 base from V and 6 bases from J, with 17 bases in between.

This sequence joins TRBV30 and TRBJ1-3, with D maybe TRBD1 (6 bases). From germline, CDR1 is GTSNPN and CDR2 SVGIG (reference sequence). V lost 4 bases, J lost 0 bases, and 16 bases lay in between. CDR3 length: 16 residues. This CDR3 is CAWMDREKSSGNTIYF. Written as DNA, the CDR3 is TGTGCCTGGATGGACAGAGAGAAAAGCTCTGGAAACACCATATATTTT.

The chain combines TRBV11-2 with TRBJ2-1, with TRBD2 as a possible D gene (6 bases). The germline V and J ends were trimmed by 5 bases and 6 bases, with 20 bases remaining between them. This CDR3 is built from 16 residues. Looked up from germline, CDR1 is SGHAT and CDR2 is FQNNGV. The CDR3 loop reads CASSALGTLGFNEQFF. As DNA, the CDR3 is TGTGCCAGCAGCGCCCTCGGGACTTTGGGGTTCAATGAGCAGTTCTTC.

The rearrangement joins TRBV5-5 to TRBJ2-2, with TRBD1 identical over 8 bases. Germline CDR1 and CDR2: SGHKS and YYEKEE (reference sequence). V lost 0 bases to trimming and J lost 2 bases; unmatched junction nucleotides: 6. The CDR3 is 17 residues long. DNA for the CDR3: TGTGCCAGCAGCTTGGCCGACAGGGGTCAAAACACCGGGGAGCTGTTTTTT. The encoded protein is CASSLADRGQNTGELFF.

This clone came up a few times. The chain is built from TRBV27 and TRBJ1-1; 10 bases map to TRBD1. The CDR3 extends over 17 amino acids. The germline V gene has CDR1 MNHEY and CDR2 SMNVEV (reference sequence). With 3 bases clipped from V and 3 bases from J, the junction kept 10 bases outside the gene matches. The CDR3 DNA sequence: TGTGCCAGCAGTTTCCGCAGGACAGGGGGAGGGCACACTGAAGCTTTCTTT. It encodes CASSFRRTGGGHTEAFF.

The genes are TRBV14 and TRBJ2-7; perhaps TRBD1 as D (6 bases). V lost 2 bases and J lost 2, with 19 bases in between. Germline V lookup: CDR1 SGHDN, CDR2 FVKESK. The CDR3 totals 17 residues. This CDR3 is CASSQNLQGPHTYEQYF. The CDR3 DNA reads TGTGCCAGCAGCCAAAACCTACAGGGTCCCCACACCTACGAGCAGTACTTC. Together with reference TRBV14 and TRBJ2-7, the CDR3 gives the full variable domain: EAGVTQFPSHSVIEKGQTVTLRCDPISGHDNLYWYRRVMGKEIKFLLHFVKESKQDESGMPNNRFLAERTGGTYSTLKVQPAELEDSGVYFCASSQNLQGPHTYEQYFGPGTRLTVT.

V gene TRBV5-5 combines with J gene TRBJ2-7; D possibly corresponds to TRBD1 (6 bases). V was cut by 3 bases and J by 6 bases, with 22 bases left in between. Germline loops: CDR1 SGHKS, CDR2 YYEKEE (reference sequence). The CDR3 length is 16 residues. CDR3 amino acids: CASSSRGPTPGTEQYF. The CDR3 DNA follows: TGTGCCAGCAGCTCCAGGGGCCCAACCCCAGGGACCGAGCAGTACTTC. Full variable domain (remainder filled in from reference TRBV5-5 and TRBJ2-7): DAGVTQSPTHLIKTRGQQVTLRCSPISGHKSVSWYQQVLGQGPQFIFQYYEKEERGRGNFPDRFSARQFPNYSSELNVNALLLGDSALYLCASSSRGPTPGTEQYFGPGTRLTVT.

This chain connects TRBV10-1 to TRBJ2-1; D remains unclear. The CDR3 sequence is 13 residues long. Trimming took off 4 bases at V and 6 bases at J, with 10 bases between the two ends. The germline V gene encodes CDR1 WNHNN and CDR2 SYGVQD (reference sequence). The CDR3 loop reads CASSGSSGNEQFF. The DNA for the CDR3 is TGCGCCAGCAGTGGGAGCTCGGGCAATGAGCAGTTCTTC.

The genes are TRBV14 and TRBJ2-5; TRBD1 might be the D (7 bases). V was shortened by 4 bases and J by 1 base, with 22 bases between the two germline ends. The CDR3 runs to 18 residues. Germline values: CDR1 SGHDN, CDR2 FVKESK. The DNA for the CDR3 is TGTGCCAGCAGCCTACCGAGACAGGGACGGAGGGGCCAAGAGACCCAGTACTTC. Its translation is CASSLPRQGRRGQETQYF.

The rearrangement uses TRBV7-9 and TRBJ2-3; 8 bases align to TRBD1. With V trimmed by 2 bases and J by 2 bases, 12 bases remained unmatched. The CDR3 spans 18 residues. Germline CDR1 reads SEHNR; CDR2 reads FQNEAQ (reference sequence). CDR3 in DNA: TGTGCCAGCAGCTTAAAGGAGACGACAGGGGACCTCACAGATACGCAGTATTTT. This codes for CASSLKETTGDLTDTQYF.

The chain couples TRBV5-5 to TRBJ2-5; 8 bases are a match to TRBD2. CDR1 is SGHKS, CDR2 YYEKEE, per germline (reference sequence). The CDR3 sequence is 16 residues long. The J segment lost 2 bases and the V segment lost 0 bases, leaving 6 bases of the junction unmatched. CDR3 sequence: CASSLAARGVQETQYF. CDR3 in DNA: TGTGCCAGCAGCTTGGCCGCGCGGGGGGTACAAGAGACCCAGTACTTC.

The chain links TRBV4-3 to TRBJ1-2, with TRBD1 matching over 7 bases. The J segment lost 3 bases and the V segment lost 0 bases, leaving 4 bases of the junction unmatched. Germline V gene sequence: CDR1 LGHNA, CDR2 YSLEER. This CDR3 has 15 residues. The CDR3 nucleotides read TGCGCCAGCAGCCAAGATGGGGGGACAGACTATGGCTACACCTTC. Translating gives CASSQDGGTDYGYTF.

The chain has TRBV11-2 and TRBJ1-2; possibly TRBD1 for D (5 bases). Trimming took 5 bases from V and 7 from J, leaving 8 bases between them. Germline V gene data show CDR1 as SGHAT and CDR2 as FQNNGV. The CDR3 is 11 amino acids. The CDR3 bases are TGTGCCAGCAGCCGGGGGTTTGGCTACACCTTC. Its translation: CASSRGFGYTF.

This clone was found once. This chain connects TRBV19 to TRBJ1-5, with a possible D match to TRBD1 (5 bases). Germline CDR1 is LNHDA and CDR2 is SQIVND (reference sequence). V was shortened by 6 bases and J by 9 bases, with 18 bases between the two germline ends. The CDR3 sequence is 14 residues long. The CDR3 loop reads CASRRRGAWLPQHF. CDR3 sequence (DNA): TGTGCCAGTAGAAGGAGGGGAGCCTGGTTGCCCCAGCATTTT.

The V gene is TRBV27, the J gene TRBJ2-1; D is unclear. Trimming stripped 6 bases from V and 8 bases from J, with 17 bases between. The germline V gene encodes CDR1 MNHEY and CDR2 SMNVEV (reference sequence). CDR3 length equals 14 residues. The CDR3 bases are TGTGCCAGCAGCCCCAGAGCACGTAGCCATGAGCAGTTCTTC. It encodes CASSPRARSHEQFF.

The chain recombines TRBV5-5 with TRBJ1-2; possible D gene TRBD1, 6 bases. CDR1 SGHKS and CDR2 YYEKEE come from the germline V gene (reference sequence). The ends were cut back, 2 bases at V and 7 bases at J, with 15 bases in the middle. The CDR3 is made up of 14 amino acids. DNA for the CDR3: TGTGCCAGCAGCTTTGTAGCGAGGGGGATTGGCTACACCTTC. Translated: CASSFVARGIGYTF.

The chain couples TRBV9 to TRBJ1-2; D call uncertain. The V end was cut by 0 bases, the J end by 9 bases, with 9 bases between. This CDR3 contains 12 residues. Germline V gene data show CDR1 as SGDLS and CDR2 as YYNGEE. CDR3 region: CASSVVGLSYTF. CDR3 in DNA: TGTGCCAGCAGCGTAGTTGGACTGAGCTACACCTTC.

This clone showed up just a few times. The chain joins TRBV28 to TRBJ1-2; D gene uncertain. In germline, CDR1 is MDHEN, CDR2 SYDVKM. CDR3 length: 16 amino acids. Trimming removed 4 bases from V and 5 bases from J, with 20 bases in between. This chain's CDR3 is CASSSSGPIGGYGYTF. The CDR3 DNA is TGTGCCAGCAGTTCCTCGGGCCCCATCGGCGGGTATGGCTACACCTTC.

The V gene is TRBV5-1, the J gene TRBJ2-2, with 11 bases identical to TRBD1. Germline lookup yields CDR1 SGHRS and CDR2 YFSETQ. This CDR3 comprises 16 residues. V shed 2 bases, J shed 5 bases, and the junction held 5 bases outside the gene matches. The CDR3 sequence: CASSFKGQGETGELFF. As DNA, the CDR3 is TGCGCCAGCAGCTTTAAGGGACAGGGGGAAACCGGGGAGCTGTTTTTT.

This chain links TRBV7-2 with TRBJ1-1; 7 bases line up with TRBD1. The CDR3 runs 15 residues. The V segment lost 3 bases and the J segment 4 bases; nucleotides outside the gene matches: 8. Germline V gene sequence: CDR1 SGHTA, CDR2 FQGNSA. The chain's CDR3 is CASSFETGVGTEAFF. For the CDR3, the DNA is TGTGCCAGCAGCTTCGAAACAGGGGTTGGCACTGAAGCTTTCTTT.

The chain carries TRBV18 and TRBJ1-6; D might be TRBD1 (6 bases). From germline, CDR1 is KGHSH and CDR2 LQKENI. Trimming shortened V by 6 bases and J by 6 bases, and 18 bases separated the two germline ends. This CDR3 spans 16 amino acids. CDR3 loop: CASSHNHRVRNSPLHF. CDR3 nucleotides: TGTGCCAGCTCCCACAACCACAGGGTGCGTAATTCACCCCTCCACTTT.

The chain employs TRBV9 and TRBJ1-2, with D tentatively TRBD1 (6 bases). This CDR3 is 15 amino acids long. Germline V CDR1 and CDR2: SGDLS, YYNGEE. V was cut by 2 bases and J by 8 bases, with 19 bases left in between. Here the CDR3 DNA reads TGTGCCAGCAGCGTCGGGGACACGAGGGTACGGGGCTACACCTTC. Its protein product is CASSVGDTRVRGYTF. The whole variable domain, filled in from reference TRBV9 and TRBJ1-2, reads DSGVTQTPKHLITATGQRVTLRCSPRSGDLSVYWYQQSLDQGLQFLIQYYNGEERAKGNILERFSAQQFPDLHSELNLSSLELGDSALYFCASSVGDTRVRGYTFGSGTRLTVV.

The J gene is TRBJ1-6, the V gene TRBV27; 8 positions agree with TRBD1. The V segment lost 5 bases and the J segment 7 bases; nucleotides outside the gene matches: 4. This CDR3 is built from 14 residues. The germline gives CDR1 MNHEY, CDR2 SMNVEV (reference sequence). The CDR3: CASSDRGTNSPLHF. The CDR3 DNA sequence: TGTGCCAGCAGTGACAGGGGAACCAATTCACCCCTCCACTTT.

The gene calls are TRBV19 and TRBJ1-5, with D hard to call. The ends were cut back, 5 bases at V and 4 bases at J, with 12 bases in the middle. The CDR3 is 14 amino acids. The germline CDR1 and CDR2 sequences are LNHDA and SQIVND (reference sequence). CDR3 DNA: TGTGCCAGTAGTTTGGGCCAGAAGAATCAGCCCCAGCATTTT. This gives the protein CASSLGQKNQPQHF.

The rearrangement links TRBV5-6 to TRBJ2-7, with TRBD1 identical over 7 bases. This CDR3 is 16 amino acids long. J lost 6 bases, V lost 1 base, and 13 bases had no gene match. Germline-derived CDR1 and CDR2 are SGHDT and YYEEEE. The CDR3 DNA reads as TGTGCCAGCAGCTTGACTAGGACAGGTTGGGCGGTCGAGCAGTACTTC. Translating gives CASSLTRTGWAVEQYF.